This T cell receptor beta chain was obtained from a study of shared clonotypes between healthy human individuals. Note on this clone: Its antigen remains unidentified.

It was across several immunoSEQ plates that each subset's genomic DNA was evenly split. Data came from immunoSEQ multiplex PCR; TCRdb stores just in-frame clones and leaves some out. The profile shows some 2.4 million clones, roughly 93% of them singletons. Findings and caveats of the study: Large sequencing depth failed to make sorted-subset sequencing complete, rarefaction showed. A handful of donors showed sharing of approximately 4.7% of naive CD4 clonotypes.

Healthy and HIV-negative, the adult donors had no recent acute infections or vaccinations. The sequencing input was naive CD4+ T cells from PBMCs. Subset in this sample: CD45RA+ positively selected. This TCR was sampled from a man between 18 and 35 years old in good health. Some clones in this sample may be carry-over from other donors' samples.

The CDR3 coding sequence is TGTGCCAGCTCACCAGACAGGGGGCAGACTGAAGCTTTCTTT. It translates to CASSPDRGQTEAFF. This sequence joins TRBV18 and TRBJ1-1, with 10 bases fitting TRBD1. The CDR3 covers 14 residues. Germline V gene sequence: CDR1 KGHSH, CDR2 LQKENI. With 2 bases clipped from V and 5 bases from J, the junction kept 2 bases outside the gene matches.